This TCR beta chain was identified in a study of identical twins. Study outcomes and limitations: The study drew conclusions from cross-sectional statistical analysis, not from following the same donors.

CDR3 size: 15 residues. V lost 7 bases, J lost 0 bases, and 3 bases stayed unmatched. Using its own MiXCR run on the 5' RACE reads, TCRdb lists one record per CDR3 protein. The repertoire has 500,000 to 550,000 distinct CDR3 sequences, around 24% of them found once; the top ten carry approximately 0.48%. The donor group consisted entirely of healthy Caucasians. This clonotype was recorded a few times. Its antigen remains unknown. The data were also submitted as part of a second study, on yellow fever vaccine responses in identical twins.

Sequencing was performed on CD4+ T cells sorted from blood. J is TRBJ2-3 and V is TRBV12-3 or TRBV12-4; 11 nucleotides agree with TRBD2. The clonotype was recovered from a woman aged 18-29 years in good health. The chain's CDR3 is CASMLAGGSTDTQYF. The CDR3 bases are TGTGCCAGCATGCTAGCGGGAGGTAGCACAGATACGCAGTATTTT.